The sample holds one count of the clone carrying this T cell receptor (beta chain). The target antigen is unknown. Data came from immunoSEQ multiplex PCR; TCRdb stores just in-frame clones and leaves some out. The table lists about 93,000 clones, roughly nine tenths of them singletons. This entry is derived from a study of T cell responses to AZD1222 COVID-19 vaccine. The CDR3 consists of 15 residues. The germline V gene encodes CDR1 LGHNA and CDR2 YSLEER. V lost 2 bases, J lost 2 bases, and 4 bases stayed unmatched. Findings and caveats of the study: Baseline seropositivity occurred in only six or seven AZD1222 recipients. Donors were largely white British and mainly female; clonal diversity was possibly underestimated.

This sequence was found in an adult who received the AZD1222 COVID-19 vaccine. The sequencing here drew on peripheral blood, taken 28 days after the second AZD1222 dose. The V and J genes are TRBV4-3 and TRBJ2-7; 9 nucleotides match TRBD1. DNA for the CDR3: TGCGCCAGCAGCCAACTACAGGGGGCCACCTACGAGCAGTACTTC. Amino acids: CASSQLQGATYEQYF.